The 27 T cell receptor beta chains below come from one sample, sequenced in a study of blood T cell repertoires in COVID-19. The method was immunoSEQ multiplex PCR; TCRdb's version includes in-frame clones alone and lacks a portion of them. The profile shows 200,000 or so clones, 65% to 85% of them singletons. Sequencing input: peripheral blood. These receptors originate from a man aged 55 to 69 with active or convalescent COVID-19.

This clone was seen only once. At the DNA level, this CDR3 is encoded by other sequences in the same sample as well. This chain connects TRBV29-1 to TRBJ2-2; TRBD1 matches at 8 bases. Germline CDR1 and CDR2: SQVTM and ANQGSEA. This CDR3 region has 13 residues. Germline trimming cut 6 bases from V and 4 bases from J; bases unmatched to any gene: 4. CDR3 residues: CSVDRGGTGELFF. The CDR3 coding sequence is TGCAGCGTAGACAGGGGAGGCACCGGGGAGCTGTTTTTT.

This clone was counted between two and nine times. The genes are TRBV2 and TRBJ2-2; TRBD2 might be the D (5 bases). The CDR3 runs to 15 residues. Per the germline V gene, CDR1 is SNHLY and CDR2 is FYNNEI. V gave up 3 bases and J gave up 3 bases, with 11 bases separating them. The CDR3 sequence is CASSDGGRDTGELFF. Here the CDR3 DNA reads TGTGCCAGCAGTGATGGTGGGCGGGACACCGGGGAGCTGTTTTTT.

The V and J genes are TRBV5-1 and TRBJ2-1; 7 bases map to TRBD2. CDR3 length equals 14 residues. Trimming at V came to 2 bases and at J to 6 bases, leaving 5 bases not matched to a gene. Germline V gene sequence: CDR1 SGHRS, CDR2 YFSETQ. The CDR3 DNA sequence: TGCGCCAGCAGCTTCCCGGGACTAAGCAATGAGCAGTTCTTC. Translated: CASSFPGLSNEQFF.

The V and J genes are TRBV11-2 and TRBJ2-3, with D possibly TRBD2 on 5 matching bases. V was cut by 2 bases and J by 4 bases, with 7 bases left in between. Per germline, CDR1 SGHAT and CDR2 FQNNGV. This CDR3 has 13 amino acids. The CDR3 nucleotides read TGTGCCAGCAGCTTATTACTAGCAGATACGCAGTATTTT. Its protein product is CASSLLLADTQYF.

This chain connects TRBV7-2 to TRBJ2-7, with 7 positions matching TRBD1. The CDR3 is 14 residues long. Per the germline V gene, CDR1 is SGHTA and CDR2 is FQGNSA. The junction had 6 bases not matched to a gene; V was cut back by 5 bases and J by 2 bases. The CDR3 region has the DNA TGTGCCAGCAGCCCCGGGCAGGGGGCCTACGAGCAGTACTTC. Translating it yields CASSPGQGAYEQYF.

This clone was observed once. This chain uses TRBV11-3 with TRBJ2-2; TRBD1 might be the D (6 bases). Trimming removed 8 bases at V and 7 bases at J, with 17 bases between. Germline values: CDR1 SGHNT, CDR2 YENEEA. This CDR3 is built from 14 residues. Written as DNA, the CDR3 is TGTGCCAGCGCTAAAGGGGGAGAGGTCGGGGAGCTGTTTTTT. Protein product: CASAKGGEVGELFF.

The chain carries TRBV18 and TRBJ2-5; a weak D match, TRBD2 (5 bases). Deletions cut 2 bases from V and 5 bases from J, with 12 bases between. There are 14 residues in the CDR3. Per germline, CDR1 KGHSH and CDR2 LQKENI. CDR3 nucleotides: TGTGCCAGCTCACCAAAGGTTGGGGAGGAGACCCAGTACTTC. The encoded protein is CASSPKVGEETQYF. The variable domain in full, with the rest retrieved from reference TRBV18 and TRBJ2-5, is NAGVMQNPRHLVRRRGQEARLRCSPMKGHSHVYWYRQLPEEGLKFMVYLQKENIIDESGMPKERFSAEFPKEGPSILRIQQVVRGDSAAYFCASSPKVGEETQYFGPGTRLLVL.

In DNA form, the CDR3 reads TGTGCCACCAAAGACGGGATAGATTCACCCCTCCACTTT. This codes for CATKDGIDSPLHF. The chain employs TRBV18 and TRBJ1-6; no clear D. The length of the CDR3 is 13 residues. CDR1 is KGHSH and CDR2 is LQKENI in the germline V gene. V lost 10 bases and J lost 8, with 15 bases in between.

CDR3 residues: CAIRYTGSNTGELFF. For the CDR3, the DNA is TGTGCCATCAGGTACACAGGCTCGAACACCGGGGAGCTGTTTTTT. The chain links TRBV10-3 to TRBJ2-2, with D possibly matching TRBD1 (5 bases). CDR1 is ENHRY, CDR2 SYGVKD, per germline. CDR3 size: 15 residues. V shed 6 bases and J shed 0 bases, with 11 bases lying between them.

J is TRBJ1-1 and V is TRBV28; D may be TRBD1 (5 bases). The CDR3 has 15 residues. Looked up from germline, CDR1 is MDHEN and CDR2 is SYDVKM. Trimming cost V 2 bases and J 1 base, with 11 bases left between them. The CDR3 sequence is CASSLRGLGNTEAFF. CDR3 nucleotides: TGTGCCAGCAGTTTAAGGGGACTGGGGAACACTGAAGCTTTCTTT.

In DNA, the CDR3 is TGTGCCAGCAGTTTTCGGGGTCTCGAGCAGTACTTC. This translates into CASSFRGLEQYF. The V call is TRBV27, the J call TRBJ2-7; D perhaps matches TRBD2 (5 bases). V lost 3 bases to trimming and J lost 6 bases, with 9 bases between them. From germline, CDR1 is MNHEY and CDR2 SMNVEV (reference sequence). The CDR3 runs 12 residues.

This clone was picked up a small number of times. The chain is built from TRBV28 and TRBJ1-2; 7 nucleotides match TRBD1. This CDR3 comprises 12 residues. The V and J ends lost 5 bases and 11 bases, in that order; junction bases with no gene match: 8. Germline CDR1 and CDR2: MDHEN and SYDVKM. The CDR3 is CASSSRTGYYTF. Written as DNA, the CDR3 is TGTGCCAGCAGTAGCAGGACAGGATATTACACCTTC.

This clone was detected a few times. CDR3: CASSFDAGVNSPLHF. In DNA, the CDR3 is TGTGCCAGCAGCTTTGACGCAGGGGTTAATTCACCCCTCCACTTT. This sequence joins TRBV7-3 and TRBJ1-6; D is possibly TRBD1 (6 bases). The ends were cut back, 3 bases at V and 6 bases at J, with 12 bases in the middle. The V gene's germline CDR1 is SGHTA and CDR2 FQGTGA. CDR3 size: 15 residues.

This clone came up a few times. V is TRBV5-1 and J is TRBJ2-5; 14 bases match TRBD2. The CDR3 totals 15 residues. CDR1 is SGHRS and CDR2 is YFSETQ in the germline V gene. Trimming cost V 5 bases and J 4 bases; bases outside gene matches: 4. CDR3 bases: TGCGCCAGCAGTGGGGGGACTAGCGGGAGAGAGACCCAGTACTTC. It yields the protein CASSGGTSGRETQYF.

This rearrangement joins TRBV5-1 to TRBJ2-2, with D possibly matching TRBD2 (6 bases). CDR1 is SGHRS, CDR2 YFSETQ, per germline. Trimming took off 4 bases at V and 0 bases at J, with 10 bases between the two ends. This CDR3 has 15 residues. The CDR3 DNA sequence: TGCGCCAGCAGCCCCGGGACTCCGAACACCGGGGAGCTGTTTTTT. Translated, it gives CASSPGTPNTGELFF. The full variable domain, with the rest looked up from reference TRBV5-1 and TRBJ2-2, is KAGVTQTPRYLIKTRGQQVTLSCSPISGHRSVSWYQQTPGQGLQFLFEYFSETQRNKGNFPGRFSGRQFSNSRSEMNVSTLELGDSALYLCASSPGTPNTGELFFGEGSRLTVL.

The V and J genes are TRBV19 and TRBJ2-3, with D possibly matching TRBD2 (5 bases). CDR1 is LNHDA, CDR2 SQIVND, per germline (reference sequence). There are 15 residues in the CDR3. Deletions cut 6 bases from V and 0 bases from J, with 13 bases between. The CDR3 nucleotides are TGTGCCAGTAGGCGGGCTTTTGCTAGCACAGATACGCAGTATTTT. Translated: CASRRAFASTDTQYF.

This clone has a single count. Written as DNA, the CDR3 is TGCGCCAGCAGCCTCAACCGGGACAGGGGGCATCGTGAGCAGTTCTTC. Translation: CASSLNRDRGHREQFF. The chain is built from TRBV5-1 and TRBJ2-1, with 12 nucleotides matching TRBD1. Trimming took 4 bases from V and 9 from J; bases not matched to a gene: 11. The CDR3 totals 16 residues. Germline lookup yields CDR1 SGHRS and CDR2 YFSETQ.

V usage is TRBV6-5 and J usage is TRBJ2-7; D is possibly TRBD2 (5 bases). V gave up 0 bases and J gave up 7 bases, with 10 bases separating them. The CDR3 is 13 residues long. Looked up from germline, CDR1 is MNHEY and CDR2 is SVGAGI. The CDR3 DNA follows: TGTGCCAGCAGTTACTCGGGCAGAGGGGAGCAGTACTTC. This gives the protein CASSYSGRGEQYF.

The sample holds a few counts of this clone. V is TRBV3-1 (or the pseudogene TRBV3-2) and J is TRBJ2-3, with 10 bases lining up with TRBD1. CDR1 and CDR2 (germline): LGHDT, YNNKEL (reference sequence). CDR3 length: 14 amino acids. V shed 8 bases, J shed 4 bases, and the junction held 6 bases outside the gene matches. CDR3 loop: CASGLDRGADTQYF. DNA of the CDR3: TGTGCCAGCGGACTGGACAGGGGGGCAGATACGCAGTATTTT.

The rearrangement uses TRBV29-1 and TRBJ2-1, with D perhaps matching TRBD1 or TRBD2 (5 bases each). Trimming stripped 4 bases from V and 7 bases from J, with 17 bases between. CDR1 is SQVTM and CDR2 is ANQGSEA in the germline V gene. The CDR3 consists of 14 residues. DNA of the CDR3: TGCAGCGTTGTAGAGGGGCGACGAGGTAATGAGCAGTTCTTC. Its translation: CSVVEGRRGNEQFF.

V gene TRBV10-3 combines with J gene TRBJ2-7; 14 bases fit TRBD2. Germline V gene sequence: CDR1 ENHRY, CDR2 SYGVKD. The CDR3 has 15 amino acids. Unmatched junction bases numbered 4, after V lost 6 bases and J lost 3 bases. The DNA for the CDR3 is TGTGCCATCAGCCAGACTAGCGGGAGGGGCTACGAGCAGTACTTC. Encoded protein: CAISQTSGRGYEQYF.

The J gene is TRBJ2-1, the V gene TRBV6-5, with 8 bases aligning to TRBD2. Germline V gives CDR1 MNHEY, CDR2 SVGAGI. The CDR3 is made up of 15 amino acids. With V trimmed by 8 bases and J by 0 bases, 6 bases remained unmatched. The CDR3 region has the DNA TGTGCCAGCGGCAAGCGGGAGAACTCCTACAATGAGCAGTTCTTC. Protein sequence: CASGKRENSYNEQFF.

J is TRBJ1-5 and V is TRBV5-1; 8 nucleotides match TRBD1. Germline CDR1 is SGHRS and CDR2 is YFSETQ. The CDR3 contains 15 residues. V was pared by 4 bases and J by 2 bases, with 5 bases of the junction left unmatched. CDR3 amino acids: CASSPGTGGNQPQHF. DNA of the CDR3: TGCGCCAGCAGCCCGGGGACAGGAGGCAATCAGCCCCAGCATTTT.

This clone was detected once. The J gene is TRBJ2-5, the V gene TRBV7-6, with TRBD2 matching 7 bases. CDR3 length: 14 amino acids. The V and J ends lost 5 bases and 3 bases, in that order; junction bases with no gene match: 6. CDR1 and CDR2 from the germline V gene are SGHVS and FNYEAQ. CDR3 bases: TGTGCCAGCAGCCAAGGACTAGTCAAAGAGACCCAGTACTTC. Translated: CASSQGLVKETQYF.

V usage is TRBV7-8 and J usage is TRBJ1-1; TRBD1 matches 7 bases. V was clipped by 5 bases and J by 5 bases; unmatched bases: 2. The germline CDR1 and CDR2 sequences are SGHVS and FQNEAQ. The CDR3 contains 12 residues. CDR3 sequence: CASSVQGTEAFF. CDR3 DNA: TGTGCCAGCAGCGTACAGGGGACTGAAGCTTTCTTT.

This clone was counted once. This chain uses TRBV5-6 with TRBJ1-2; D gene unclear. The CDR3 extends over 13 amino acids. V lost 0 bases and J 0 bases, leaving 3 bases between the germline ends. Germline V gene data show CDR1 as SGHDT and CDR2 as YYEEEE. Here the CDR3 DNA reads TGTGCCAGCAGCTTGGCTCCTAACTATGGCTACACCTTC. Protein sequence: CASSLAPNYGYTF.

The genes are TRBV4-2 and TRBJ2-4, with TRBD2 matching over 16 bases. J was trimmed by 7 bases and V by 3 bases; bases with no gene match: 9. The CDR3 has 18 residues. The germline V gene has CDR1 LGHNA and CDR2 YNFKEQ. CDR3 sequence (DNA): TGTGCCAGCAGCCAGGAGGGACTAGCGGGAGGGATGGGGAACATTCAGTACTTC. Translation gives CASSQEGLAGGMGNIQYF.